Sequencing of this T cell receptor beta chain was carried out in a study of monozygotic twins with inflammatory bowel disease. Study outcomes and limitations: IBD patients shared fewer clonotypes with other individuals than healthy twins, especially patients with disease activity signs. Treatment differences in immunosuppression may have added variability to the repertoires of patients.

With respect to this clonotype: The antigen is not known.

The CDR3 consists of 12 residues. Looked up from germline, CDR1 is DFQATT and CDR2 is SNEGSKA (reference sequence). UMIs that included a 6-nucleotide sample barcode were added by template switching, which took place during cDNA synthesis. With the 5' RACE reads reprocessed, TCRdb shows one record per CDR3 protein and no DNA. The sample holds more than 300,000 distinct CDR3 sequences. The chain joins TRBV20-1 to TRBJ1-2; TCRdb proposes TRBD1, but this gene call is untestable without DNA. This TCR was recovered from a human donor with ulcerative colitis or Crohn's disease, or a healthy co-twin of an affected twin (not recorded which). Sequencing input: blood. The CDR3 spells CSAAQGARGYTF.